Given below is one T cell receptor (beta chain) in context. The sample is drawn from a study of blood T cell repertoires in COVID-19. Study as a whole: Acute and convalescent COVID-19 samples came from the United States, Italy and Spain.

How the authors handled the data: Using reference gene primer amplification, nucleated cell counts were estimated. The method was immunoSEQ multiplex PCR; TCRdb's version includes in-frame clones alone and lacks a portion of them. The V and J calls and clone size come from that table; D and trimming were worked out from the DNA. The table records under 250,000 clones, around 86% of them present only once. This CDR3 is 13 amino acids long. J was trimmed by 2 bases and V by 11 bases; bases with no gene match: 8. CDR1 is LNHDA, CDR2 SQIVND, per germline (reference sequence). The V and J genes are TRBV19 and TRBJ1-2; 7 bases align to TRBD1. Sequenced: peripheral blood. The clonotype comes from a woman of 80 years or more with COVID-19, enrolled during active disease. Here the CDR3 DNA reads TGTGCCGGGCGCCAGACAGGGAACTATGGCTACACCTTC. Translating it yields CAGRQTGNYGYTF.